This T cell receptor beta chain was identified in a study of CD8 T cells in ankylosing spondylitis. Study outcomes and limitations: Matched ankylosing spondylitis synovial fluid reportedly contained a significantly enriched population of disease-linked clones. Disease-linked clones bore a CD8+ phenotype and were relatively rare in peripheral blood. Several highly homologous variants made up a TCR beta motif, and this motif appeared characteristic of ankylosing spondylitis blood.

TCRdb ran MiXCR on the 5' RACE reads and lists one entry per CDR3 protein. This table holds about 800,000 distinct CDR3 sequences, 10% to 15% found once. Remarks on this clonotype: Its antigen is not known.

This CDR3 spans 15 amino acids. V dropped 5 bases and J dropped 8; count of bases not matched to a gene: 12. The V gene's germline CDR1 is DFQATT and CDR2 SNEGSKA (reference sequence). The sequenced sample was blood, either unsorted or a sorted T cell fraction (not recorded which). The genes are TRBV20-1 and TRBJ2-1, with TRBD2 identical over 10 bases. This clonotype was obtained from a male donor with ankylosing spondylitis. DNA for the CDR3: TGCAGTGCTCTAGAGCAGCGGGGGGGCATCGATGAGCAGTTCTTC. It is translated as CSALEQRGGIDEQFF.